This is a list of T cell receptor beta chains from one sample in a study of cytomegalovirus exposure and HLA in healthy donors. Profiled with immunoSEQ multiplex PCR; TCRdb holds only in-frame clones, not every one. The data contain just over 150,000 clones, 70% to 90% of them seen just once; the ten biggest clones take up about 2.1%. Input material: PBMCs. The receptors shown here come from a man between 18 and 35 years old in good health and CMV-seropositive. Each CDR3 is given with its conserved first and last residue. D genes are given only for firm matches. Only part of the rows carry a size: once, few, many, or a class if the clone is expanded.

V gene,J gene,D gene,clone size,CDR3 DNA,CDR3 protein
TRBV5-1,TRBJ2-7,TRBD2,-,TGCGCCAGCAGCTTGGGGGGACTAGCGGGGGGCCAACTCTACGAGCAGTACTTC,CASSLGGLAGGQLYEQYF
TRBV6-1,TRBJ1-6,TRBD1,few,TGTGCCAGCAGTGAAGTGGCAGGGGGACTCTCACCCCTCCACTTT,CASSEVAGGLSPLHF
TRBV7-9,TRBJ2-7,TRBD1,once,TGTGCCAGCAGCCCTACGACAGGGGTACTTCGATACGAGCAGTACTTC,CASSPTTGVLRYEQYF
TRBV6-1,TRBJ2-3,TRBD1,-,TGTGCCAGCAGTCGACAGGGGGGGAGCACAGATACGCAGTATTTT,CASSRQGGSTDTQYF
TRBV12-5,TRBJ2-3,-,-,TGTGCTAGTGGTTTGGGGGCAGCTAGCACAGATACGCAGTATTTT,CASGLGAASTDTQYF
TRBV4-3,TRBJ2-7,TRBD1,-,TGCGCCAGCAGCCAAGATTACGGGACAGGGGGCTACGAGCAGTACTTC,CASSQDYGTGGYEQYF
TRBV30,TRBJ2-1,-,-,TGTGCCTGGAGTCGTCTTATGACGGGCAATGAGCAGTTCTTC,CAWSRLMTGNEQFF
TRBV11-2,TRBJ2-7,TRBD2,-,TGTGCCAGCAGGGATCCACTAGCGGGGCTAGACTACGAGCAGTACTTC,CASRDPLAGLDYEQYF
TRBV7-9,TRBJ1-5,TRBD1,-,TGTGCCAGCAGCTACAGGGGGCACGATCAGCCCCAGCATTTT,CASSYRGHDQPQHF
TRBV6-5,TRBJ1-2,TRBD1,-,TGTGCCATATCCCAGGGACAGGGGGGAGGCTACACCTTC,CAISQGQGGGYTF
TRBV5-4,TRBJ1-4,-,few,TGTGCCAGCAGCTTGGGTACCAGAAATGAAAAACTGTTTTTT,CASSLGTRNEKLFF
TRBV18,TRBJ2-7,-,-,TGTGCCAGCTCACTGGCAGATTACGAGCAGTACTTC,CASSLADYEQYF
TRBV25-1,TRBJ2-1,-,-,TGTGCCAGCAGTGAATCCCCCGCAGGGAAGCAGTTCTTC,CASSESPAGKQFF
TRBV19,TRBJ2-3,TRBD1,-,TGTGCCAGTAGTAAATGGGACAGGGGCACAGATACGCAGTATTTT,CASSKWDRGTDTQYF
TRBV5-1,TRBJ2-7,-,-,TGCGCCAGCAGCTTCTCGGCCCCTAGCGAGCAGTACTTC,CASSFSAPSEQYF
TRBV7-2,TRBJ1-5,-,-,TGTGCCAGCAGCATAACACAGGGTTGGCAGCCCCAGCATTTT,CASSITQGWQPQHF
TRBV9,TRBJ2-2,TRBD2,-,TGTGCCAGCAGCGTAGCTACGGGGGGCACCGGGGAGCTGTTTTTT,CASSVATGGTGELFF
TRBV6-6,TRBJ1-1,TRBD1,-,TGTGCCGGAGTTTCAGGGGGCTATAACACTGAAGCTTTCTTT,CAGVSGGYNTEAFF
TRBV7-9,TRBJ1-2,-,-,TGTGCCAGCAGCCCAGCAGGTGGCAGTAACTATGGCTACACCTTC,CASSPAGGSNYGYTF
TRBV9,TRBJ2-1,-,-,TGTGCCAGCAGCCCCCGGACTTACAATGAGCAGTTCTTC,CASSPRTYNEQFF
TRBV29-1,TRBJ1-1,TRBD1,-,TGCAGCGATGTACAGGGGGCGGTGAACACTGAAGCTTTCTTT,CSDVQGAVNTEAFF
TRBV4-3,TRBJ2-7,TRBD2,-,TGCGCCAGCAGCCAAGATTTTATCGGGCGGGCAGCGGGGGTCTACGAGCAGTACTTC,CASSQDFIGRAAGVYEQYF
TRBV2,TRBJ2-7,TRBD1,-,TGTGCCAGCACCCGACAGGGTCCTTCGTCCTACGAGCAGTACTTC,CASTRQGPSSYEQYF
TRBV2,TRBJ1-4,-,-,TGTGCCAGCAGTGGGGGGGAATTTAATGAAAAACTGTTTTTT,CASSGGEFNEKLFF
TRBV9,TRBJ1-1,TRBD1,-,TGTGCCAGCAGCGTAGCCCGGACAGGGGACGACACTGAAGCTTTCTTT,CASSVARTGDDTEAFF
TRBV27,TRBJ2-7,TRBD1,once,TGTGCCAGCAGTTTATCAGTGTCGGGGACAGGGACCCCTTCGCGGGAGCAGTACTTC,CASSLSVSGTGTPSREQYF
TRBV7-9,TRBJ2-6,-,-,TGTGCCAGCAGCTCCTCAGGGGCTGGGGCCAACGTCCTGACTTTC,CASSSSGAGANVLTF
TRBV7-6,TRBJ1-2,-,-,TGTGCCAGCAGCTTGGAGGGGATTGGCTACACCTTC,CASSLEGIGYTF
TRBV29-1,TRBJ1-2,-,once,TGCAGCGTTGATCCGCCAGGCAGGTCCTATGGCTACACCTTC,CSVDPPGRSYGYTF
TRBV27,TRBJ2-7,TRBD2,-,TGTGCCAGCAGTTTATACGGGGGGGTTAGATCCTCCGAGCAGTACTTC,CASSLYGGVRSSEQYF
TRBV27,TRBJ1-2,TRBD1,-,TGTGCCAGCAGTTTATCAGGGGAGTGGAGTGAGCGGGGGAGTGGGACAGAACGCTATGGCTACACCTTC,CASSLSGEWSERGSGTERYGYTF
TRBV15,TRBJ1-6,-,-,TGTGCCACCGGGGGCGGAAATTCACCCCTCCACTTT,CATGGGNSPLHF
TRBV6-1,TRBJ1-1,-,-,TGTGCCAGTCAAGGAGTAGGGGGCACTGAAGCTTTCTTT,CASQGVGGTEAFF
TRBV5-1,TRBJ2-1,TRBD2,-,TGCGCCAGCAGCTTGGGCCGCGGGGGGGCCTACAATGAGCAGTTCTTC,CASSLGRGGAYNEQFF
TRBV28,TRBJ1-6,TRBD1,-,TGTGCCAGCAGTTATTCCGACAGGGAGAATTCACCCCTCCACTTT,CASSYSDRENSPLHF
TRBV4-2,TRBJ1-1,-,-,TGTGCCAGCAGCCCGCTCTTCCGGGGTAACACTGAAGCTTTCTTT,CASSPLFRGNTEAFF
TRBV11-3,TRBJ2-7,TRBD2,-,TGTGCCAGCAGCCGGGGGGTAACCTACGAGCAGTACTTC,CASSRGVTYEQYF
TRBV2,TRBJ2-4,TRBD1,-,TGTGCCAGCATAGAGGACAGGGATAACATACCAGCCAAAAACATTCAGTACTTC,CASIEDRDNIPAKNIQYF
TRBV21-1,TRBJ1-6,-,-,TGTGCCAGCAGTCAAACGGGGAGGGGGTATTCACCCCTCCACTTT,CASSQTGRGYSPLHF
TRBV2,TRBJ2-7,-,-,TGTGCCAGCAGTTTGGGCAGGGGTAACGAGCAGTACTTC,CASSLGRGNEQYF
TRBV27,TRBJ1-3,-,-,TGTGCCACCTTCGAGGTGGAGACTACCATATATTTT,CATFEVETTIYF
TRBV9,TRBJ1-1,-,once,TGTGCCAGCAGCCCCCGGGGGGTAGGCGGAAGCACCACTGAAGCTTTCTTT,CASSPRGVGGSTTEAFF
TRBV30,TRBJ2-1,TRBD2,-,TGTGCCTGGAGTGCGACTAGCGGGTACAATGAGCAGTTCTTC,CAWSATSGYNEQFF
TRBV27,TRBJ2-2,-,-,TGTGCCAGCAGGCGAGGATCCGGGGAGCTGTTTTTT,CASRRGSGELFF
TRBV9,TRBJ2-1,-,-,TGTGCCAGCAGCCAAGGTGACAGAGGCTACAATGAGCAGTTCTTC,CASSQGDRGYNEQFF
TRBV11-3,TRBJ1-2,TRBD1,few,TGTGCCAGCAGCCCAAAGGCAGGGGGTCACTATGGCTACACCTTC,CASSPKAGGHYGYTF
TRBV7-2,TRBJ2-7,-,-,TGTGCCAGCAGCTTAGTGAACTTTCTCTCCTACGAGCAGTACTTC,CASSLVNFLSYEQYF
TRBV27,TRBJ1-2,-,-,TGTGCCAGCAGTCCTAGAAGGTCTACATATAACTATGGCTACACCTTC,CASSPRRSTYNYGYTF
TRBV7-9,TRBJ2-1,TRBD1,-,TGTGCCAGCAGAGACACTGGGACAGGGGACAATGAGCAGTTCTTC,CASRDTGTGDNEQFF
TRBV30,TRBJ1-6,TRBD1,-,TGTGCCTGGAGTGTACGCACAGGGGGCTCCTATAATTCACCCCTCCACTTT,CAWSVRTGGSYNSPLHF
TRBV19,TRBJ1-2,-,-,TGTGCCAGTAGTCCCCCGGGACACCAATTTGGCTACACCTTC,CASSPPGHQFGYTF
TRBV9,TRBJ2-5,-,-,TGTGCCAGCAGCGTAGGAGTCCAAGAGACCCAGTACTTC,CASSVGVQETQYF
TRBV6-1,TRBJ1-2,-,once,TGTGCCAGCAGTCCCCTGACCGAGGGGGTAAATGGCTACACCTTC,CASSPLTEGVNGYTF
TRBV7-9,TRBJ1-1,-,once,TGTTCCAGCAGCCCATTACAGGGCTGGGGATCTACTGAAGCTTTCTTT,CSSSPLQGWGSTEAFF
TRBV28,TRBJ2-1,-,-,TGTGCCAGCAGCCCCAACAGGGCCCTCAACAATGAGCAGTTCTTC,CASSPNRALNNEQFF
TRBV11-2,TRBJ1-2,-,-,TGTGCCAGCAGCCCCTTTTTACTGCCTACTGGGCTGACTAACTATGGCTACACCTTC,CASSPFLLPTGLTNYGYTF
TRBV14,TRBJ1-4,-,few,TGTGCCAGCAGCCAGCAGTATAATGAAAAACTGTTTTTT,CASSQQYNEKLFF